The present TCR beta chain was sequenced within a study of control samples from healthy donors and cancer patients. The J segment lost 9 bases and the V segment lost 4 bases, leaving 17 bases of the junction unmatched. The CDR3 length is 17 residues. Germline V gene lookup returns CDR1 SGDLS and CDR2 YYNGEE. Measured with immunoSEQ multiplex PCR; TCRdb has only the in-frame clones, and not every one. In the table there are about 270,000 clones, almost 85% of which are singletons. The sample holds a few counts of this clone. Sequenced sample: PBMCs. The clonotype comes from a woman aged 60-70 years with lung cancer. V gene TRBV9 combines with J gene TRBJ2-1; the match to TRBD2 covers 9 bases. CDR3 sequence (DNA): TGTGCCAGCAGCTCTCCGAGCGGGGGGAATGTAGGCAGTGAGCAGTTCTTC. This sequence encodes CASSSPSGGNVGSEQFF.